The clone carrying this TCR beta chain has more than one count but fewer than ten. Alongside a J-beta primer mix, a sample-barcoded 5' primer served in a second PCR lasting about 7 to 12 cycles. Using its own MiXCR run on the 5' RACE reads, TCRdb lists one record per CDR3 protein. The table lists about 1.1 million distinct CDR3 sequences, around two fifths of them singletons, with roughly 13% in the top ten. This sample is drawn from a study of blood T cells in healthy people across ages. Trimming took 0 bases from V and 6 from J, leaving 22 bases between them. In germline, CDR1 is LGHNA, CDR2 YSLEER. This CDR3 contains 18 residues.

The V and J genes are TRBV4-3 and TRBJ2-3; D possibly uses TRBD1 or TRBD2 (5 bases each). The specimen sequenced was blood. The source is a man in his late teens or twenties in good health. CDR3 sequence: CASSQDIFGGTRRDTQYF. The CDR3 DNA is TGCGCCAGCAGCCAAGATATTTTCGGTGGGACCCGGCGCGATACGCAGTATTTT.